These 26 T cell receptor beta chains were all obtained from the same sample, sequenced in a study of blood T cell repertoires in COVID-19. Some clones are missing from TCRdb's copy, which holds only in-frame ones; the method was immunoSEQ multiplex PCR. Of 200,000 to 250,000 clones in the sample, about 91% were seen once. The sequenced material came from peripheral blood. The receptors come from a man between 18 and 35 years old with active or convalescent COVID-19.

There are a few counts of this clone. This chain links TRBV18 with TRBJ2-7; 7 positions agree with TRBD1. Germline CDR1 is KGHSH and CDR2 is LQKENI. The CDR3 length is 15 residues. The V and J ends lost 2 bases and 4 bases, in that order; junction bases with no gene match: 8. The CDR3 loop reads CASSPSPGQKYEQYF. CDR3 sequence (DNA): TGTGCCAGCTCACCATCCCCGGGACAGAAATACGAGCAGTACTTC. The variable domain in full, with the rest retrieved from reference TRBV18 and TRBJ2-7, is NAGVMQNPRHLVRRRGQEARLRCSPMKGHSHVYWYRQLPEEGLKFMVYLQKENIIDESGMPKERFSAEFPKEGPSILRIQQVVRGDSAAYFCASSPSPGQKYEQYFGPGTRLTVT.

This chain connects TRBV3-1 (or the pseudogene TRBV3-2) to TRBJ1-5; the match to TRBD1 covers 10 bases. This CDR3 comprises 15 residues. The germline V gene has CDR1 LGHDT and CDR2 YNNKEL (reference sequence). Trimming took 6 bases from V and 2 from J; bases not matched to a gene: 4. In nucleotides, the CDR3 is TGTGCCAGCAGTGACAGGGGGCGAGGCAATCAGCCCCAGCATTTT. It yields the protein CASSDRGRGNQPQHF.

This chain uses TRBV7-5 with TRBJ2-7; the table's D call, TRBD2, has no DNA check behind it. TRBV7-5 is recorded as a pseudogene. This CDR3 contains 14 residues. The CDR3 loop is CARSCETPWYEQYF. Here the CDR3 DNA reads TGTGCCAGAAGCTGCGAGACTCCCTGGTACGAGCAGTACTTC.

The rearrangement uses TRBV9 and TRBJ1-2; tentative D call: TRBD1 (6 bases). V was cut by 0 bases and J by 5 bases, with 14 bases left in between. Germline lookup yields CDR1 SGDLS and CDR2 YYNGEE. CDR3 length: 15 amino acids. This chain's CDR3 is CASSVAIQGLYGYTF. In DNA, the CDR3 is TGTGCCAGCAGCGTAGCGATACAGGGATTATATGGCTACACCTTC.

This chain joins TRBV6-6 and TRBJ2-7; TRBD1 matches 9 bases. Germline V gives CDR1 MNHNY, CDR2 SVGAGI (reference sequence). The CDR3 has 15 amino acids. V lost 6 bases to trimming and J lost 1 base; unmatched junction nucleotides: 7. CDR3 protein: CASSDRDRVSYEQYF. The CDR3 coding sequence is TGTGCCAGCAGCGACCGGGACAGGGTATCCTACGAGCAGTACTTC.

CDR3 nucleotide sequence: TGCAGCGCACCGGGACAGGGTTACTATGGCTACACCTTC. It encodes CSAPGQGYYGYTF. V gene TRBV29-1 combines with J gene TRBJ1-2, with 9 nucleotides matching TRBD1. The trim removed 7 bases at V and 3 bases at J, leaving 6 bases unmatched. The CDR3 sequence is 13 residues long. CDR1 is SQVTM and CDR2 is ANQGSEA in the germline V gene.

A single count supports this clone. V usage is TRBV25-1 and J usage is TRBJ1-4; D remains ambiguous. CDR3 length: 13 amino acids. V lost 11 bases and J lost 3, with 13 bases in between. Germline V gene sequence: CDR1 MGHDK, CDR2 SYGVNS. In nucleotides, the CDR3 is TGTGCCGTATCCGGGATCGCTAATGAAAAACTGTTTTTT. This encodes CAVSGIANEKLFF.

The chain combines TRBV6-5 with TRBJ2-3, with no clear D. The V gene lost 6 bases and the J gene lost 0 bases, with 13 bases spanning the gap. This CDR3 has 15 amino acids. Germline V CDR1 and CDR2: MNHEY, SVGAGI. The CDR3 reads CASSQALGSTDTQYF. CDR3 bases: TGTGCCAGCAGCCAAGCACTCGGTAGCACAGATACGCAGTATTTT.

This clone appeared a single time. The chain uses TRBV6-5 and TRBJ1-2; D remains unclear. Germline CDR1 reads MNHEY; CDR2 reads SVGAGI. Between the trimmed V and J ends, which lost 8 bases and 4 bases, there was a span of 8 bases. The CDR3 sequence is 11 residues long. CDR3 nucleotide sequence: TGTGCCAGCGCGGAAATCTATGGCTACACCTTC. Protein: CASAEIYGYTF.

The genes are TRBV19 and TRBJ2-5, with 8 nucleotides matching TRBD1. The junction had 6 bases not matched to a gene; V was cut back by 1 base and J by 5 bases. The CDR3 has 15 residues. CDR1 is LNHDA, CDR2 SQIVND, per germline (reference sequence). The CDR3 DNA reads TGTGCCAGTAGTATAGTGGCAGGGGGCGCGGAGACCCAGTACTTC. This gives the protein CASSIVAGGAETQYF.

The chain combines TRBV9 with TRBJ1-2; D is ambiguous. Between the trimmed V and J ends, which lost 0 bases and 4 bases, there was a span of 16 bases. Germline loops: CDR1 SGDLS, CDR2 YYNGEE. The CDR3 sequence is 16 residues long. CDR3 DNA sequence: TGTGCCAGCAGCGTAGAGCCGGGAGACGATTTCTATGGCTACACCTTC. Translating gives CASSVEPGDDFYGYTF. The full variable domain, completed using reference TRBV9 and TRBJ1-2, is DSGVTQTPKHLITATGQRVTLRCSPRSGDLSVYWYQQSLDQGLQFLIQYYNGEERAKGNILERFSAQQFPDLHSELNLSSLELGDSALYFCASSVEPGDDFYGYTFGSGTRLTVV.

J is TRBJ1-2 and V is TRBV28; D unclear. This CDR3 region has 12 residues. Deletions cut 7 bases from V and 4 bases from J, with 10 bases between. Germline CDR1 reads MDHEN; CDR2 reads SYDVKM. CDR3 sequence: CASNGDSYGYTF. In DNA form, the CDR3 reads TGTGCCAGCAACGGGGATAGCTATGGCTACACCTTC.

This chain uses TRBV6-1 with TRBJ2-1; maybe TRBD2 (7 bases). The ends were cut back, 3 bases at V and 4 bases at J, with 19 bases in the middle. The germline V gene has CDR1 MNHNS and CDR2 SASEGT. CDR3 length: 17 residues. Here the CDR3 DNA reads TGTGCCAGCAGTGATCCGGGGGGCACGCTCCTATACAATGAGCAGTTCTTC. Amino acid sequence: CASSDPGGTLLYNEQFF.

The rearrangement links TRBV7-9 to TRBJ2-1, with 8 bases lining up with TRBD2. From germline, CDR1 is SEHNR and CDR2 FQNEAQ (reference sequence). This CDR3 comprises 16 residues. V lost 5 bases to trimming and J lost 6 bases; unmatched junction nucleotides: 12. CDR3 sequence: CASSPMGLGSSNEQFF. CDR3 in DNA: TGTGCCAGCAGCCCGATGGGACTAGGTTCTTCCAATGAGCAGTTCTTC. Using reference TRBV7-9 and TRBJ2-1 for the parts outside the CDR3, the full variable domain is DTGVSQNPRHKITKRGQNVTFRCDPISEHNRLYWYRQTLGQGPEFLTYFQNEAQLEKSRLLSDRFSAERPKGSFSTLEIQRTEQGDSAMYLCASSPMGLGSSNEQFFGPGTRLTVL.

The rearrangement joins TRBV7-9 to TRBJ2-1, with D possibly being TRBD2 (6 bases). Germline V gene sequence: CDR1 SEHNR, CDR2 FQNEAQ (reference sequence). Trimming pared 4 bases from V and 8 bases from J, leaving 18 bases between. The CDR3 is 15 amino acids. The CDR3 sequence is CASSSRGGPSDEQFF. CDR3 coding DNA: TGTGCCAGCAGCTCCCGAGGAGGGCCTTCCGATGAGCAGTTCTTC.

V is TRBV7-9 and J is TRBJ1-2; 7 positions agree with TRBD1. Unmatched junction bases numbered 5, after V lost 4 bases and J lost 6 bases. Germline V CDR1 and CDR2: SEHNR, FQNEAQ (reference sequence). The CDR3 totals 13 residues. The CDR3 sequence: CASSSSGGDGYTF. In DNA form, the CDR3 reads TGTGCCAGCAGCTCCTCAGGGGGAGATGGCTACACCTTC.

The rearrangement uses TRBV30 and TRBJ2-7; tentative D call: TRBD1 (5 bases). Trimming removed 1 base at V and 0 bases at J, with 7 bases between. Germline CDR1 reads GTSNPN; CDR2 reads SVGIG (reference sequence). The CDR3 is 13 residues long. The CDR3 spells CAWSGTGSYEQYF. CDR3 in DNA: TGTGCCTGGAGTGGAACAGGCTCCTACGAGCAGTACTTC.

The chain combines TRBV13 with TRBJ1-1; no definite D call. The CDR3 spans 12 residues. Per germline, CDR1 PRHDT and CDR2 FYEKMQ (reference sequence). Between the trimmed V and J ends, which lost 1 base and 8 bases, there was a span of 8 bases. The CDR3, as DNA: TGTGCCAGCAGCTTAGTGGCGGTAGAAGCTTTCTTT. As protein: CASSLVAVEAFF.

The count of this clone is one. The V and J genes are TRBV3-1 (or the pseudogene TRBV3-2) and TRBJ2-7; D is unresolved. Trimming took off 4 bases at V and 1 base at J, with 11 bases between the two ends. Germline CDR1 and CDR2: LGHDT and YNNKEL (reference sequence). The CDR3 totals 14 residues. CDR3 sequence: CASSPTAVSYEQYF. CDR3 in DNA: TGTGCCAGCAGCCCAACAGCCGTATCCTACGAGCAGTACTTC.

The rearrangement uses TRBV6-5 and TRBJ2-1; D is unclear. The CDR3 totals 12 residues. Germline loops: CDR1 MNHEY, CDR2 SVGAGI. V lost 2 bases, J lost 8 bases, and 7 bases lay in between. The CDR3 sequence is CASSYPSDEQFF. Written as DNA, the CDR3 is TGTGCCAGCAGTTACCCATCGGATGAGCAGTTCTTC.

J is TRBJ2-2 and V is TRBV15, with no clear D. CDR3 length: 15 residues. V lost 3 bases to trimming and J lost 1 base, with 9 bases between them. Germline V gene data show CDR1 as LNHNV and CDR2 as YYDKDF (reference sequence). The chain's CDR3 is CATSRPVWNTGELFF. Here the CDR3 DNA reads TGTGCCACCAGCAGGCCGGTATGGAACACCGGGGAGCTGTTTTTT. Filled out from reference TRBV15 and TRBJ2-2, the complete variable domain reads DAMVIQNPRYQVTQFGKPVTLSCSQTLNHNVMYWYQQKSSQAPKLLFHYYDKDFNNEADTPDNFQSRRPNTSFCFLDIRSPGLGDTAMYLCATSRPVWNTGELFFGEGSRLTVL.

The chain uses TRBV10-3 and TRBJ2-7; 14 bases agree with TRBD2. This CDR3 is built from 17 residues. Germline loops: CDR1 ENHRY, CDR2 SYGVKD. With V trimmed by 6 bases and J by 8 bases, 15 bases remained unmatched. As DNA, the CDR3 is TGTGCCATCAGGCTCGGGACTAGCGGGAGTCCGGCTAGTAAGCAGTACTTC. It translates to CAIRLGTSGSPASKQYF.

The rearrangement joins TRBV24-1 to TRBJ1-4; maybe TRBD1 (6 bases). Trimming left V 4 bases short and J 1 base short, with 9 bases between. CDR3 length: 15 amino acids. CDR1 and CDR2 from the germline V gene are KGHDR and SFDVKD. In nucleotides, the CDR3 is TGTGCCACCAGTGACCAGGGGAGAACTAATGAAAAACTGTTTTTT. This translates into CATSDQGRTNEKLFF.

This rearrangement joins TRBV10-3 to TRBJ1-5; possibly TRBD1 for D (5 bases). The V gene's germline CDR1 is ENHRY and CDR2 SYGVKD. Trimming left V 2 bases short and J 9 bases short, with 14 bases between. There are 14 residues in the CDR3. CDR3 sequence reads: CAISEAGGRGPQHF. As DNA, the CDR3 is TGTGCCATCAGTGAGGCGGGGGGGAGGGGGCCCCAGCATTTT.

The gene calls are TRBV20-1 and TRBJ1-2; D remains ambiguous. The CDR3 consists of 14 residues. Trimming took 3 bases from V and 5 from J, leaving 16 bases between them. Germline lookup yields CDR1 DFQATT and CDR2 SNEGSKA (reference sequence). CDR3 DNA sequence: TGCAGTGCTAGTGGAGGGCGTGTGAGGTATGGCTACACCTTC. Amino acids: CSASGGRVRYGYTF.

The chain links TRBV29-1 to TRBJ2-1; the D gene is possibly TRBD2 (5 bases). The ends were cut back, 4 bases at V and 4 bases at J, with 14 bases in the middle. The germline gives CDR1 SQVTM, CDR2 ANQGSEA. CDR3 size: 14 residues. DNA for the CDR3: TGCAGCGTTGTTGGGAGCGGAGTATACAATGAGCAGTTCTTC. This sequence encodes CSVVGSGVYNEQFF.